This is a list of T cell receptor beta chains from one sample in a study of spatial heterogeneity in lung cancer. MiXCR, applied by TCRdb to the 5' RACE reads, yields one record per CDR3 protein. Of 36,000 or so distinct CDR3 sequences listed, 4% to 6% are singletons. Specimen: PBMCs, collected at surgery. The receptors were sampled from a female donor with early-stage non-small cell lung cancer. The CDR3 runs from the conserved cysteine through the conserved F or W. The D gene is left open where the match is weak. The listing skips clone size in some rows; elsewhere it reads once, few, many or a size class.

D gene: TRBD1; J gene: TRBJ1-1; CDR3 length: 15; clone size: many; V gene: TRBV5-1; CDR3 protein: CASSFGTGENTEAFF; CDR3 DNA: TGCGCCAGCAGCTTCGGGACAGGGGAGAACACTGAAGCTTTCTTT
D gene: TRBD2; J gene: TRBJ2-5; CDR3 length: 18; clone size: many; V gene: TRBV11-2; CDR3 protein: CASSPGISGRAWQETQYF; CDR3 DNA: TGTGCCAGCAGCCCGGGTATTAGCGGGAGGGCCTGGCAAGAGACCCAGTACTTC
D gene: .; J gene: TRBJ2-3; CDR3 length: 16; clone size: many; V gene: TRBV7-2; CDR3 protein: CASSLQSGALTDTQYF; CDR3 DNA: TGTGCCAGCAGCCTCCAGTCGGGGGCACTCACAGATACGCAGTATTTT
D gene: TRBD2; J gene: TRBJ2-7; CDR3 length: 15; clone size: .; V gene: TRBV6-5; CDR3 protein: CASSYRAPGGYEQYF; CDR3 DNA: TGTGCCAGCAGTTACCGGGCCCCGGGGGGCTACGAGCAGTACTTC
D gene: .; J gene: TRBJ2-7; CDR3 length: 14; clone size: few; V gene: TRBV5-1; CDR3 protein: CASSLAPLPNEQYF; CDR3 DNA: TGCGCCAGCAGCTTGGCTCCCTTACCCAACGAGCAGTACTTC
D gene: TRBD2; J gene: TRBJ2-5; CDR3 length: 16; clone size: many; V gene: TRBV7-8; CDR3 protein: CASSLKRLAGGETQYF; CDR3 DNA: TGTGCCAGCAGCTTAAAACGGCTAGCGGGAGGAGAGACCCAGTACTTC
D gene: .; J gene: TRBJ1-3; CDR3 length: 18; clone size: .; V gene: TRBV2; CDR3 protein: CASSEESGFQGSGNTIYF; CDR3 DNA: TGTGCCAGCAGTGAAGAATCGGGTTTTCAGGGGTCTGGAAACACCATATATTTT
D gene: .; J gene: TRBJ1-2; CDR3 length: 13; clone size: few; V gene: TRBV6-1; CDR3 protein: CASRAQGNYGYTF; CDR3 DNA: TGTGCCAGCAGGGCTCAGGGAAACTATGGCTACACCTTC
D gene: .; J gene: TRBJ1-1; CDR3 length: 16; clone size: many; V gene: TRBV3-1; CDR3 protein: CASSQIFGVVNTEAFF; CDR3 DNA: TGTGCCAGCAGCCAAATCTTCGGTGTCGTAAACACTGAAGCTTTCTTT
D gene: .; J gene: TRBJ1-1; CDR3 length: 15; clone size: many; V gene: TRBV29-1; CDR3 protein: CSVSTGARRATEAFF; CDR3 DNA: TGCAGCGTCTCCACAGGTGCTCGAAGGGCCACTGAAGCTTTCTTT
D gene: .; J gene: TRBJ2-1; CDR3 length: 13; clone size: many; V gene: TRBV14; CDR3 protein: CASSQYPSGEQFF; CDR3 DNA: TGTGCCAGCAGCCAATACCCCAGCGGTGAGCAGTTCTTC
D gene: TRBD2; J gene: TRBJ2-3; CDR3 length: 17; clone size: few; V gene: TRBV27; CDR3 protein: CASSSVWGLASTDTQYF; CDR3 DNA: TGTGCCAGCAGTTCTGTGTGGGGACTAGCGAGCACAGATACGCAGTATTTT
D gene: TRBD1; J gene: TRBJ2-1; CDR3 length: 15; clone size: many; V gene: TRBV10-3; CDR3 protein: CAISERQGGYNEQFF; CDR3 DNA: TGTGCCATCAGTGAACGACAGGGGGGCTACAATGAGCAGTTCTTC
D gene: .; J gene: TRBJ2-7; CDR3 length: 13; clone size: .; V gene: TRBV29-1; CDR3 protein: CSVYGIRSGEQYF; CDR3 DNA: TGCAGCGTTTATGGGATACGAAGCGGCGAGCAGTACTTC
D gene: .; J gene: TRBJ1-6; CDR3 length: 13; clone size: many; V gene: TRBV7-2; CDR3 protein: CASSLVQGRSLHF; CDR3 DNA: TGTGCCAGCAGCTTAGTTCAGGGCCGATCCCTCCACTTT
D gene: .; J gene: TRBJ2-7; CDR3 length: 13; clone size: .; V gene: TRBV7-9; CDR3 protein: CASSLSPTWEQYF; CDR3 DNA: TGTGCCAGCAGCTTAAGCCCGACGTGGGAGCAGTACTTC
D gene: .; J gene: TRBJ2-1; CDR3 length: 15; clone size: few; V gene: TRBV7-3; CDR3 protein: CASSLTGTLAKEQFF; CDR3 DNA: TGTGCCAGCAGCTTAACCGGGACTCTGGCAAAAGAGCAGTTCTTC
D gene: TRBD2; J gene: TRBJ2-3; CDR3 length: 14; clone size: .; V gene: TRBV2; CDR3 protein: CASALAGGSDTQYF; CDR3 DNA: TGTGCCAGCGCCTTAGCGGGGGGATCGGATACGCAGTATTTT
D gene: .; J gene: TRBJ2-5; CDR3 length: 14; clone size: many; V gene: TRBV7-9; CDR3 protein: CASSDDRYQETQYF; CDR3 DNA: TGTGCCAGCAGCGATGACAGATACCAAGAGACCCAGTACTTC
D gene: .; J gene: TRBJ1-2; CDR3 length: 11; clone size: few; V gene: TRBV20-1; CDR3 protein: CSARDGFGYTF; CDR3 DNA: TGCAGTGCTAGAGATGGTTTTGGCTACACCTTC
D gene: .; J gene: TRBJ2-7; CDR3 length: 15; clone size: few; V gene: TRBV7-8; CDR3 protein: CASSSPKGPAYEQYF; CDR3 DNA: TGTGCCAGCAGCTCCCCTAAGGGGCCTGCGTACGAGCAGTACTTC
D gene: .; J gene: TRBJ2-5; CDR3 length: 15; clone size: many; V gene: TRBV27; CDR3 protein: CASSLSWQTQETQYF; CDR3 DNA: TGTGCCAGCAGTTTGAGTTGGCAGACCCAAGAGACCCAGTACTTC
D gene: .; J gene: TRBJ2-7; CDR3 length: 16; clone size: many; V gene: TRBV7-2; CDR3 protein: CASSFPRGVSSYEQYF; CDR3 DNA: TGTGCCAGCAGCTTCCCGCGGGGCGTGAGCTCCTACGAGCAGTACTTC
D gene: TRBD2; J gene: TRBJ2-4; CDR3 length: 16; clone size: many; V gene: TRBV3-1; CDR3 protein: CASSRLERGAKNIQYF; CDR3 DNA: TGTGCCAGCAGCCGATTGGAGCGGGGAGCCAAAAACATTCAGTACTTC
D gene: .; J gene: TRBJ2-3; CDR3 length: 15; clone size: .; V gene: TRBV20-1; CDR3 protein: CSALPGSPYTDTQYF; CDR3 DNA: TGCAGTGCCCTACCGGGCTCCCCCTACACAGATACGCAGTATTTT
D gene: .; J gene: TRBJ1-2; CDR3 length: 16; clone size: many; V gene: TRBV5-1; CDR3 protein: CASSLVGQGERNGYTF; CDR3 DNA: TGCGCCAGCAGCTTGGTGGGGCAGGGAGAACGGAATGGCTACACCTTC
D gene: .; J gene: TRBJ2-2; CDR3 length: 12; clone size: few; V gene: TRBV5-1; CDR3 protein: CASSLVEGELFF; CDR3 DNA: TGCGCCAGCAGCTTGGTTGAGGGGGAGCTGTTTTTT
D gene: .; J gene: TRBJ2-1; CDR3 length: 14; clone size: many; V gene: TRBV7-8; CDR3 protein: CASSFDESYNEQFF; CDR3 DNA: TGTGCCAGCAGCTTCGACGAGTCCTACAATGAGCAGTTCTTC
D gene: .; J gene: TRBJ2-2; CDR3 length: 14; clone size: many; V gene: TRBV4-3; CDR3 protein: CASSQGYDQGELFF; CDR3 DNA: TGCGCCAGCAGCCAAGGGTATGACCAGGGGGAGCTGTTTTTT
D gene: TRBD1; J gene: TRBJ2-7; CDR3 length: 16; clone size: many; V gene: TRBV7-8; CDR3 protein: CASSFLPPGQGYEQYF; CDR3 DNA: TGTGCCAGCAGCTTTTTGCCTCCGGGACAGGGTTACGAGCAGTACTTC
D gene: .; J gene: TRBJ1-1; CDR3 length: 12; clone size: many; V gene: TRBV3-1; CDR3 protein: CASSQGFSEAFF; CDR3 DNA: TGTGCCAGCAGCCAGGGTTTTTCTGAAGCTTTCTTT
D gene: TRBD2; J gene: TRBJ2-2; CDR3 length: 17; clone size: few; V gene: TRBV25-1; CDR3 protein: CASSVDERGPNTGELFF; CDR3 DNA: TGTGCCAGCAGTGTCGATGAGCGGGGGCCGAACACCGGGGAGCTGTTTTTT
D gene: .; J gene: TRBJ1-4; CDR3 length: 16; clone size: many; V gene: TRBV6-6; CDR3 protein: CASSYGYTPGNEKLFF; CDR3 DNA: TGTGCCAGCAGTTACGGCTATACGCCGGGGAATGAAAAACTGTTTTTT
D gene: .; J gene: TRBJ2-3; CDR3 length: 19; clone size: medium-sized; V gene: TRBV7-9; CDR3 protein: CATFRPGRGLTEGADTQYF; CDR3 DNA: TGTGCCACCTTCAGACCAGGACGAGGACTTACAGAAGGTGCAGATACGCAGTATTTT
D gene: TRBD1; J gene: TRBJ2-1; CDR3 length: 16; clone size: .; V gene: TRBV5-1; CDR3 protein: CASSVLQGATYNEQFF; CDR3 DNA: TGCGCCAGCAGCGTCCTACAGGGGGCGACCTACAATGAGCAGTTCTTC
D gene: .; J gene: TRBJ2-7; CDR3 length: 12; clone size: few; V gene: TRBV20-1; CDR3 protein: CSATGQTYEQYF; CDR3 DNA: TGCAGTGCAACCGGACAGACCTACGAGCAGTACTTC
D gene: TRBD2; J gene: TRBJ2-3; CDR3 length: 15; clone size: few; V gene: TRBV6-2/TRBV6-3; CDR3 protein: CASSFGREGTDTQYF; CDR3 DNA: TGTGCCAGCAGTTTTGGGCGGGAGGGAACAGATACGCAGTATTTT
D gene: .; J gene: TRBJ2-7; CDR3 length: 14; clone size: many; V gene: TRBV7-9; CDR3 protein: CASRGGSWAYEQYF; CDR3 DNA: TGTGCCAGCCGGGGCGGTAGTTGGGCCTACGAGCAGTACTTC
D gene: .; J gene: TRBJ2-3; CDR3 length: 13; clone size: many; V gene: TRBV7-2; CDR3 protein: CASRRGSTDTQYF; CDR3 DNA: TGTGCCAGCAGGAGGGGAAGCACAGATACGCAGTATTTT
D gene: .; J gene: TRBJ1-1; CDR3 length: 14; clone size: many; V gene: TRBV27; CDR3 protein: CASKPGHRNTEAFF; CDR3 DNA: TGTGCCAGCAAACCAGGACACAGGAACACTGAAGCTTTCTTT
D gene: TRBD1; J gene: TRBJ2-2; CDR3 length: 15; clone size: .; V gene: TRBV5-1; CDR3 protein: CASSPTGGFAGELFF; CDR3 DNA: TGCGCCAGCAGCCCGACAGGGGGCTTCGCCGGGGAGCTGTTTTTT